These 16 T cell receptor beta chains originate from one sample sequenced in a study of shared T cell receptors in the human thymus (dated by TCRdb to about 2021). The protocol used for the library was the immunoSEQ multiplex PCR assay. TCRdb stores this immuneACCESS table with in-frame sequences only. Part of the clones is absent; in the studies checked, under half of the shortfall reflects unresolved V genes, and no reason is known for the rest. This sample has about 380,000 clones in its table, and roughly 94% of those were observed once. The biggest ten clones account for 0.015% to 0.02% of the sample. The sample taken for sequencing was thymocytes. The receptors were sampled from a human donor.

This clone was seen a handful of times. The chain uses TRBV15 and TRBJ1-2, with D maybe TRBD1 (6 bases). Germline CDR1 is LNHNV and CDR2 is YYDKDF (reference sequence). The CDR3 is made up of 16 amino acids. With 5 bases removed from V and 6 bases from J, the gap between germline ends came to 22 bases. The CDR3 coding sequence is TGTGCCACCAGCCCCCGCGGGGGGCTTAATCGAAATGGCTACACCTTC. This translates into CATSPRGGLNRNGYTF.

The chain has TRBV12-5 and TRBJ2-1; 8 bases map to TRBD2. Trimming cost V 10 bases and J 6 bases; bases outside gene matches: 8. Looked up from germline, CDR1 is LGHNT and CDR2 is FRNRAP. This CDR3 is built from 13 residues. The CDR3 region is CATASGSPNEQFF. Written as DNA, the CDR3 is TGTGCTACGGCCAGCGGGAGCCCCAATGAGCAGTTCTTC.

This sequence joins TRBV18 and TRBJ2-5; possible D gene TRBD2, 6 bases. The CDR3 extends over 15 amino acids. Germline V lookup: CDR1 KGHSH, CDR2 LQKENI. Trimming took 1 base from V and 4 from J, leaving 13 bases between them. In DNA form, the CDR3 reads TGTGCCAGCTCACCACTGGAGGGCGTTGGAGAGACCCAGTACTTC. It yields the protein CASSPLEGVGETQYF.

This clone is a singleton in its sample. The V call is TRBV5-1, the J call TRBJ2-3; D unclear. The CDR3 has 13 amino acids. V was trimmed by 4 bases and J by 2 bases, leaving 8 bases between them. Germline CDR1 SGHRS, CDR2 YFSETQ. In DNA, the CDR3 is TGCGCCAGCAGCCCCCACTCCACAGATACGCAGTATTTT. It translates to CASSPHSTDTQYF.

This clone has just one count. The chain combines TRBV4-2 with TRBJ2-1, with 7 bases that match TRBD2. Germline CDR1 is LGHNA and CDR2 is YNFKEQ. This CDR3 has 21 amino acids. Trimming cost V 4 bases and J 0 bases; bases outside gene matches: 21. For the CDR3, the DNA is TGTGCCAGCAGCCCCGGGGATAGCGGGCTTCTAATGGGGAGCTCCTACAATGAGCAGTTCTTC. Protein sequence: CASSPGDSGLLMGSSYNEQFF.

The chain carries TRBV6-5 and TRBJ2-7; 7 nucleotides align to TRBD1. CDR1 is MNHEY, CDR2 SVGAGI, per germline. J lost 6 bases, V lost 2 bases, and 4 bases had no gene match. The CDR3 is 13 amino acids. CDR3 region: CASSYGTALEQYF. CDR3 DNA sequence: TGTGCCAGCAGTTACGGGACAGCCCTCGAGCAGTACTTC.

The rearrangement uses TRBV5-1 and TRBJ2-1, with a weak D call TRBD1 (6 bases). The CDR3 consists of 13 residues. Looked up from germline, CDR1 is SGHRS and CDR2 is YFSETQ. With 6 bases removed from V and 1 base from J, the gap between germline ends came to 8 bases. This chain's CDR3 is CASTRGSYNEQFF. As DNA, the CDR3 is TGCGCCAGCACCAGGGGATCCTACAATGAGCAGTTCTTC.

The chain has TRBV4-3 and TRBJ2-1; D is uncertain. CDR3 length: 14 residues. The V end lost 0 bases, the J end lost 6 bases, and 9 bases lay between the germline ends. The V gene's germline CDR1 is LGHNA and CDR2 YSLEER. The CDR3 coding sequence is TGCGCCAGCAGCCAAGATATACCCTTCAATGAGCAGTTCTTC. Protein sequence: CASSQDIPFNEQFF.

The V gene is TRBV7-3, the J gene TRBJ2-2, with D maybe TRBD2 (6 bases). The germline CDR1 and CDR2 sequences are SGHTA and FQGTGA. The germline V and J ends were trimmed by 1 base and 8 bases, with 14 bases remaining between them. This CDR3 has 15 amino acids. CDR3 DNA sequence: TGTGCCAGCAGCTTAAAACTAGCTTCTTTAGGGGAGCTGTTTTTT. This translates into CASSLKLASLGELFF.

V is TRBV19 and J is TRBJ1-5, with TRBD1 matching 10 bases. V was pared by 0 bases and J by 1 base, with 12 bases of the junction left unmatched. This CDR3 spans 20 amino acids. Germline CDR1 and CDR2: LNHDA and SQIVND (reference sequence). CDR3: CASSIDRQGAVYGSNQPQHF. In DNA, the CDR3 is TGTGCCAGTAGTATAGATCGACAGGGGGCGGTTTATGGGAGCAATCAGCCCCAGCATTTT. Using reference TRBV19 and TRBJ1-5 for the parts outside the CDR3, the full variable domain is DGGITQSPKYLFRKEGQNVTLSCEQNLNHDAMYWYRQDPGQGLRLIYYSQIVNDFQKGDIAEGYSVSREKKESFPLTVTSAQKNPTAFYLCASSIDRQGAVYGSNQPQHFGDGTRLSIL.

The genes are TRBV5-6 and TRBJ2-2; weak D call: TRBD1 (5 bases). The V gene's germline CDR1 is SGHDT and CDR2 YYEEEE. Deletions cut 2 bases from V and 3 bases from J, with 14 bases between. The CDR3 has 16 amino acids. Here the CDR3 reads CASSLQNHRYTGELFF. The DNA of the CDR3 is TGTGCCAGCAGCTTACAAAATCACAGGTACACCGGGGAGCTGTTTTTT.

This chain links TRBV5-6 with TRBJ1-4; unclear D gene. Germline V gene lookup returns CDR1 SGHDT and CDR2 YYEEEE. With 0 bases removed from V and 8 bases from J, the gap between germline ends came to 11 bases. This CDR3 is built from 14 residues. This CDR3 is CASSLAGLGEKLFF. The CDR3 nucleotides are TGTGCCAGCAGCTTGGCCGGGCTAGGGGAAAAACTGTTTTTT.

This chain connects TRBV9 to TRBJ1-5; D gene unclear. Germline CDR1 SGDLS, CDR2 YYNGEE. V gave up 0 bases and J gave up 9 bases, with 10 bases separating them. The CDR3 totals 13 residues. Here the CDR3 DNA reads TGTGCCAGCAGCGTAGACTGTGATCGGCCCCAGCATTTT. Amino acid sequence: CASSVDCDRPQHF.

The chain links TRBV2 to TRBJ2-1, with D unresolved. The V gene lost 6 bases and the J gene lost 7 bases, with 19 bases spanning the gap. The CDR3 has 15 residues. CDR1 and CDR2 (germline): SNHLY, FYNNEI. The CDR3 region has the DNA TGTGCCAGCAGGACGGTGCGGAGAGACACGAATGAGCAGTTCTTC. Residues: CASRTVRRDTNEQFF.

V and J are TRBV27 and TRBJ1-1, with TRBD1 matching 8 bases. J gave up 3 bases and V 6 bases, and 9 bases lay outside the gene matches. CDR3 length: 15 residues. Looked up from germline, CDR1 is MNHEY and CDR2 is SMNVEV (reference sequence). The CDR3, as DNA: TGTGCCAGCAGGCCTAGGACAGGGTCGGACACTGAAGCTTTCTTT. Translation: CASRPRTGSDTEAFF.

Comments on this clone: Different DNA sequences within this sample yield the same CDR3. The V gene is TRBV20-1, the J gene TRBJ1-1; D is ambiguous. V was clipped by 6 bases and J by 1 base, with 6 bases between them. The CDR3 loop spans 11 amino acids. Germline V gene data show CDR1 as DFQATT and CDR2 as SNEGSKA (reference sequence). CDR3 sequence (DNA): TGCAGTGCCGCAGGGAACACTGAAGCTTTCTTT. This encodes CSAAGNTEAFF.